A single T cell receptor (beta chain) is shown here with its context. Its antigen is as yet unknown. The draw of peripheral blood yielded ten milliliters from each donor. This sample was taken from a study of blood T cells in healthy people across ages. Combining a sample-barcoded 5' primer with a J-beta primer mix, a second PCR ran for 7 to 11 cycles. A 12-random-nucleotide template-switch adaptor tagged each cDNA molecule. TCRdb reprocessed the 5' RACE reads via MiXCR and lists one record per CDR3 protein. The repertoire holds 1.5 million to 2 million distinct CDR3 sequences, roughly 50% seen once, with around 2.1% in the top ten. Findings and limits, study-wide: Roughly linear age-related decline in beta diversity appeared, significant by age about 40.

Germline V lookup: CDR1 MNHEY, CDR2 SVGEGT. V lost 2 bases and J lost 2; bases outside the gene matches: 3. This CDR3 has 15 residues. The receptor's source is a woman in her 40s in good health. Sequencing was done on a sample of blood. The V and J genes are TRBV6-2 or TRBV6-3 and TRBJ2-3; 8 nucleotides line up with TRBD2. The CDR3 reads CASSYVAGYTDTQYF. The CDR3 DNA sequence: TGTGCCAGCAGTTACGTAGCGGGGTACACAGATACGCAGTATTTT.